This T cell receptor beta chain was obtained from a study of OX40 agonist ivuxolimab in advanced cancers. Study as a whole: Recorded diagnoses for dose-escalation patients were hepatocellular carcinoma, melanoma, renal cell or head and neck cancer.

Regarding the study as a whole: At 0.1 to 3.0 mg/kg and by week 6, CD4+ and CD8+ T cells in the blood had expanded clonally.

The germline V gene encodes CDR1 MNHEY and CDR2 SMNVEV (reference sequence). The CDR3 consists of 15 residues. V dropped 1 base and J dropped 5 bases, with 11 bases sitting between them. The repertoire was sequenced with immunoSEQ multiplex PCR; TCRdb's copy has only in-frame clones and lacks some. The sample includes fewer than 90,000 clones, roughly 80% of them seen just once. Turning to this clone: Its specificity is not known.

The sequencing used CD4+ or CD8+ T cells sorted from blood, collected in a trial of the OX40 agonist ivuxolimab. This chain joins TRBV27 and TRBJ2-2; D is uncertain. The sequence was obtained from an adult with an advanced solid tumor such as melanoma, head and neck, liver or kidney cancer. CDR3 coding DNA: TGTGCCAGCAGTTTATTCCCTGAAACTACCGGGGAGCTGTTTTTT. As protein: CASSLFPETTGELFF.